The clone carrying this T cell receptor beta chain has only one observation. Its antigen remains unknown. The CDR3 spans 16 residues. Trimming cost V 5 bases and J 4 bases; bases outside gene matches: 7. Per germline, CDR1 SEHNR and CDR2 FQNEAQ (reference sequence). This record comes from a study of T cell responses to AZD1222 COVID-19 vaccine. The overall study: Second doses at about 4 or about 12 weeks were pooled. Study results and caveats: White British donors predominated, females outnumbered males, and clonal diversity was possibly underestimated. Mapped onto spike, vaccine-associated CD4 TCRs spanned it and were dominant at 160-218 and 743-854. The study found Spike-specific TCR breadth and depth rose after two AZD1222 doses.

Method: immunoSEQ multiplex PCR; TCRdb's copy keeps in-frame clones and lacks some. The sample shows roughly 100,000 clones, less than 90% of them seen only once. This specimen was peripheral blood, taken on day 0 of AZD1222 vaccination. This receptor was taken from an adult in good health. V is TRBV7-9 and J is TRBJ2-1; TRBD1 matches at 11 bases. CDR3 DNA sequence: TGTGCCAGCAGCCCTTACGGGACAGGGGGTTACAATGAGCAGTTCTTC. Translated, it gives CASSPYGTGGYNEQFF. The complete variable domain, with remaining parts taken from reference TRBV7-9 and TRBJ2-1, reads DTGVSQNPRHKITKRGQNVTFRCDPISEHNRLYWYRQTLGQGPEFLTYFQNEAQLEKSRLLSDRFSAERPKGSFSTLEIQRTEQGDSAMYLCASSPYGTGGYNEQFFGPGTRLTVL.